A selection of T cell receptor beta chains follows, all from one sample in a study of cytotoxic CD8 clonotypes in ibrutinib-treated CLL. Clones were read by immunoSEQ multiplex PCR, and TCRdb kept only the in-frame ones, dropping some. The data show 5,500 or so clones, around 68% seen once. The sequenced sample was PBMCs, obtained before ibrutinib treatment. These receptors were taken from a human donor with chronic lymphocytic leukemia. The CDR3 runs from the conserved cysteine through the conserved F or W. Fields, in order: V gene, CDR3 protein.

v_call: TRBV12-5
cdr3_aa: CASGLPTTSGGPDTQYF

v_call: TRBV19
cdr3_aa: CASRPLPGQGRQPQHF

v_call: TRBV5-1
cdr3_aa: CASSNVGINYGYTF

v_call: TRBV7-8
cdr3_aa: CASSPPGLSTDTQYF

v_call: TRBV21-1
cdr3_aa: CASSKGPGTEAFF

v_call: TRBV19
cdr3_aa: CAADLGHSTSNQPQHF

v_call: TRBV7-9
cdr3_aa: CASKTGELFF

v_call: TRBV29-1
cdr3_aa: CSVRGGGQETQYF

v_call: TRBV19
cdr3_aa: CASTTWRGNTEAFF

v_call: TRBV5-4
cdr3_aa: CASSIRQGPNEKLFF

v_call: TRBV7-9
cdr3_aa: CASSLAPGQGSGANVLTF

v_call: TRBV2
cdr3_aa: CASSGTGGDGYTF

v_call: TRBV28
cdr3_aa: CASSPQNREGGYTF

v_call: TRBV9
cdr3_aa: CASSPDTGTRNEQYF

v_call: TRBV5-6
cdr3_aa: CASTESGGTYEQYF